This TCR beta chain was retrieved from a study of blood T cell repertoires in COVID-19. Germline CDR1 and CDR2: MNHEY and SVGAGI. Trimming shortened V by 4 bases and J by 0 bases, and 6 bases separated the two germline ends. The CDR3 length is 13 residues. The table came from immunoSEQ multiplex PCR; TCRdb's copy has only in-frame clones and leaves some out. The table lists about 220,000 clones, 84% of them singletons. For this clone: Other DNA sequences in this specimen translate into the identical CDR3.

Sequencing input: peripheral blood. This rearrangement joins TRBV6-5 to TRBJ1-1; no firm D call. The origin of this receptor is a woman between 25 and 40 years old who had recovered from COVID-19. This chain's CDR3 is CASSLGLNTEAFF. The CDR3 DNA reads as TGTGCCAGCAGTTTGGGCTTGAACACTGAAGCTTTCTTT.